This TCR beta chain was identified in a study of intratumoral heterogeneity in liver cancer. Generated by immunoSEQ multiplex PCR, the TCRdb table keeps only in-frame clones and is missing some. The sample shows some 3,000 clones, 71% of them seen only once. Each tumour sample represents a distinct, spatially separated region of the hepatocellular carcinoma nodule. Germline-derived CDR1 and CDR2 are PRHDT and FYEKMQ (reference sequence). V lost 4 bases and J lost 8, with 24 bases in between. The CDR3 extends over 17 amino acids. The sequence was collected from a woman in her 70s with hepatocellular carcinoma. The sample consisted of tumor tissue, taken before any cancer treatment. The chain recombines TRBV13 with TRBJ2-1, with D tentatively TRBD2 (6 bases). The DNA for the CDR3 is TGTGCCAGCAGCTCCCCAACCCCAGGGAGGTCCGTCGATGAGCAGTTCTTC. Translated: CASSSPTPGRSVDEQFF.